These 11 T cell receptor beta chains came from one sample sequenced in a study of T cells after yellow fever vaccination. TCRdb redid the calling of the 5' RACE reads with MiXCR, one entry per CDR3 protein. Of roughly 250,000 distinct CDR3 sequences in the sample, 13% were seen once. The specimen was CD4+ T cells sorted from PBMCs, collected 45 days after the yellow fever booster vaccination. Every receptor here comes from a man aged 30 to 45 who received the YFV17D yellow fever vaccine.

The V and J genes are TRBV20-1 and TRBJ2-3; 10 bases are shared with TRBD2. The CDR3 has 16 amino acids. V lost 2 bases and J lost 5; bases outside the gene matches: 10. Germline-derived CDR1 and CDR2 are DFQATT and SNEGSKA (reference sequence). The CDR3 loop reads CSARRFSSGRKDTQYF. Here the CDR3 DNA reads TGCAGTGCTAGAAGGTTTTCTAGCGGGAGAAAAGATACGCAGTATTTT.

This clonotype turned up a few times. The V gene is TRBV29-1, the J gene TRBJ2-3; the D is unclear. Germline CDR1 SQVTM, CDR2 ANQGSEA. V shed 6 bases and J shed 1 base, with 14 bases lying between them. CDR3 size: 14 residues. CDR3: CSVLTDSGTDTQYF. CDR3 bases: TGCAGCGTCCTCACCGATTCGGGCACAGATACGCAGTATTTT.

The CDR3 here is CASPGPLNTGELFF. The CDR3 region has the DNA TGTGCCTCCCCGGGACCGCTGAACACCGGGGAGCTGTTTTTT. The V call is TRBV30, the J call TRBJ2-2, with D perhaps matching TRBD1 or TRBD2 (5 bases each). CDR3 length: 14 amino acids. CDR1 GTSNPN and CDR2 SVGIG come from the germline V gene (reference sequence). V was trimmed by 7 bases and J by 1 base, leaving 13 bases between them.

This clonotype showed up just a few times. V is TRBV15 and J is TRBJ2-1; 9 bases line up with TRBD2. J was trimmed by 6 bases and V by 5 bases; bases with no gene match: 11. There are 16 residues in the CDR3. Germline loops: CDR1 LNHNV, CDR2 YYDKDF (reference sequence). The chain's CDR3 is CATSGRLADKFNEQFF. CDR3 nucleotide sequence: TGTGCCACCAGCGGTAGACTAGCGGACAAGTTCAATGAGCAGTTCTTC. Using reference TRBV15 and TRBJ2-1 for the parts outside the CDR3, the full variable domain is DAMVIQNPRYQVTQFGKPVTLSCSQTLNHNVMYWYQQKSSQAPKLLFHYYDKDFNNEADTPDNFQSRRPNTSFCFLDIRSPGLGDTAMYLCATSGRLADKFNEQFFGPGTRLTVL.

The chain has TRBV5-1 and TRBJ2-7; 14 bases line up with TRBD2. V shed 3 bases and J 6 bases; nucleotides not matched to a gene: 2. Per the germline V gene, CDR1 is SGHRS and CDR2 is YFSETQ. The CDR3 spans 14 residues. CDR3 sequence reads: CASSSTSGRAEQYF. The DNA for the CDR3 is TGCGCCAGCAGCTCGACTAGCGGGAGGGCCGAGCAGTACTTC.

The chain has TRBV3-1 and TRBJ1-2, with D perhaps matching TRBD1 (5 bases). Trimming took 0 bases from V and 6 from J, leaving 8 bases between them. This CDR3 has 13 residues. From germline, CDR1 is LGHDT and CDR2 YNNKEL (reference sequence). The CDR3 nucleotides are TGTGCCAGCAGCCAAGATTCGGGACATGGCTACACCTTC. Translating it yields CASSQDSGHGYTF. Together with reference TRBV3-1 and TRBJ1-2, the CDR3 gives the full variable domain: DTAVSQTPKYLVTQMGNDKSIKCEQNLGHDTMYWYKQDSKKFLKIMFSYNNKELIINETVPNRFSPKSPDKAHLNLHINSLELGDSAVYFCASSQDSGHGYTFGSGTRLTVV.

The V gene is TRBV5-6, the J gene TRBJ2-2; D might be TRBD2 (6 bases). CDR1 SGHDT and CDR2 YYEEEE come from the germline V gene. The CDR3 spans 21 residues. Deletions cut 0 bases from V and 0 bases from J, with 24 bases between. CDR3 coding DNA: TGTGCCAGCAGCTTGGTGGCAGGGCGGGGACTTTCGGCCACGAACACCGGGGAGCTGTTTTTT. Its translation is CASSLVAGRGLSATNTGELFF.

In its sample, this clonotype was seen many times. The chain is built from TRBV10-1 and TRBJ1-2; 9 bases align to TRBD1. The CDR3 runs to 13 residues. The germline V gene has CDR1 WNHNN and CDR2 SYGVQD (reference sequence). The trim removed 3 bases at V and 8 bases at J, leaving 4 bases unmatched. The CDR3 protein is CASSDRTGEGYTF. The CDR3, as DNA: TGCGCCAGCAGTGATCGGACAGGGGAAGGCTACACCTTC.

The gene calls are TRBV5-6 and TRBJ1-5, with D perhaps TRBD1 (6 bases). Trimming left V 3 bases short and J 4 bases short, with 11 bases between. From germline, CDR1 is SGHDT and CDR2 YYEEEE. The CDR3 has 14 amino acids. The CDR3 nucleotides read TGTGCCAGCAGCTGGAGGACAGAGAATCAGCCCCAGCATTTT. Translated, it gives CASSWRTENQPQHF.

The chain combines TRBV9 with TRBJ2-1; perhaps TRBD2 as D (5 bases). CDR3 length: 17 amino acids. Germline V gene lookup returns CDR1 SGDLS and CDR2 YYNGEE. Trimming left V 4 bases short and J 0 bases short, with 17 bases between. Here the CDR3 reads CASSLVSGYSSYNEQFF. CDR3 bases: TGTGCCAGCAGCCTCGTTTCGGGGTATAGCTCCTACAATGAGCAGTTCTTC.

This clonotype has just a few counts. The chain links TRBV20-1 to TRBJ2-2; D possibly corresponds to TRBD1 (6 bases). The V end was cut by 3 bases, the J end by 0 bases, with 8 bases between. Per the germline V gene, CDR1 is DFQATT and CDR2 is SNEGSKA (reference sequence). The CDR3 contains 14 residues. CDR3 sequence (DNA): TGCAGTGCTAGGGGACAAACGAACACCGGGGAGCTGTTTTTT. Protein: CSARGQTNTGELFF.